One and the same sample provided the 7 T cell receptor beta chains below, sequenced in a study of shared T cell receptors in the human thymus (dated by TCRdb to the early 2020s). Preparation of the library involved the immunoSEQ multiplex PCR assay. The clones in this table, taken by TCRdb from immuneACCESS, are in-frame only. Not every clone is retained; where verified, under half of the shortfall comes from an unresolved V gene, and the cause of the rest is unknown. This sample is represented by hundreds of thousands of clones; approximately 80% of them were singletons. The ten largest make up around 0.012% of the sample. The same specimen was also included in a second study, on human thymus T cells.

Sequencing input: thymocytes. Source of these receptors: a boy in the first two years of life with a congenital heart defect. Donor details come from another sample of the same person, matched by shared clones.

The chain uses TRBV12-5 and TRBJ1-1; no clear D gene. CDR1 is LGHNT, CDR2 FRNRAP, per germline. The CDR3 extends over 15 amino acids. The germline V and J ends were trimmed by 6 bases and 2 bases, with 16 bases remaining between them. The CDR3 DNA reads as TGTGCTAGTGGCAGACTGCCCCGCCCCAACACTGAAGCTTTCTTT. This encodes CASGRLPRPNTEAFF.

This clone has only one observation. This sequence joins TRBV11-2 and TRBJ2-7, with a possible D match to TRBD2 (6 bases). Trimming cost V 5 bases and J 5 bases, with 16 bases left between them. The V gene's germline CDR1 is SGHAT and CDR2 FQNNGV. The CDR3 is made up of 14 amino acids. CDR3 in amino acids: CASSQTGSRDEQYF. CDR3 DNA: TGTGCCAGCAGCCAAACCGGGAGCAGGGACGAGCAGTACTTC.

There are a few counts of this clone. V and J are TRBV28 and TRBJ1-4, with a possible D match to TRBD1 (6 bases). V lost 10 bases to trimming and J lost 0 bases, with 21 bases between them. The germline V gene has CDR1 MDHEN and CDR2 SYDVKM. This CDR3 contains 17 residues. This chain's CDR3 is CAIRQAKISATNEKLFF. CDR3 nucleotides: TGTGCCATAAGACAGGCGAAAATTTCTGCAACTAATGAAAAACTGTTTTTT.

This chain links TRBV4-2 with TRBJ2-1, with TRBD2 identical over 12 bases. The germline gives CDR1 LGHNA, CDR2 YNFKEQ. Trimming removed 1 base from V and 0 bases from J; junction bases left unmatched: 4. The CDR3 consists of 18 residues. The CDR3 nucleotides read TGTGCCAGCAGCCAAGTTGCTAGCGGGAGGGCCTCCTACAATGAGCAGTTCTTC. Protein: CASSQVASGRASYNEQFF.

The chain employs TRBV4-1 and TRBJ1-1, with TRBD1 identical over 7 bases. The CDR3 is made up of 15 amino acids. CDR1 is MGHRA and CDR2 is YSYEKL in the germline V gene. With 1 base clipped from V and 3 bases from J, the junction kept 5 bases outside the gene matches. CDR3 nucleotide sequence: TGCGCCAGCAGCCAAGTGAGGGGGCGCTACACTGAAGCTTTCTTT. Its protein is CASSQVRGRYTEAFF.

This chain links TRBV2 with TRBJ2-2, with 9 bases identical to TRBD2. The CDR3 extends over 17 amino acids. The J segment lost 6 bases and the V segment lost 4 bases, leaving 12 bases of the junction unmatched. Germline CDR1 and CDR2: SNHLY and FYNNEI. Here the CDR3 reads CASSGGEREAPPGELFF. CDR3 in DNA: TGTGCCAGCAGTGGAGGGGAGCGGGAGGCCCCCCCCGGGGAGCTGTTTTTT.

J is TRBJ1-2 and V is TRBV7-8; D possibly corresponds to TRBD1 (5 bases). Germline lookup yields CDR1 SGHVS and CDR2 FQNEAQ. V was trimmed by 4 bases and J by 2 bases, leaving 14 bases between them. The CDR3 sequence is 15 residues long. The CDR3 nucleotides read TGTGCCAGCAGCTCCCCCCCCAGGGAAAACTATGGCTACACCTTC. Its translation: CASSSPPRENYGYTF.